This T cell receptor beta chain came from a study of blood T cell repertoires in COVID-19. As for the study in general: Acute and convalescent COVID-19 specimens originated in the United States, Italy and Spain. In each case, the material was cDNA or gDNA derived from T cells, B-cell-depleted T cells, or PBMCs.

The CDR3 length is 14 residues. Germline trimming cut 7 bases from V and 0 bases from J; bases unmatched to any gene: 8. Per germline, CDR1 SQVTM and CDR2 ANQGSEA. Authors' methods: By means of reference gene primer amplification, nucleated cell counts were estimated. The data were produced by immunoSEQ multiplex PCR, yet TCRdb's version contains in-frame clones alone and is incomplete. That table furnishes V, J and clone size, whereas the DNA furnished D and trimming. The sample includes just over 300,000 clones, 75% to 90% of them seen just once. This clonotype originated in a man younger than 35 with active or convalescent COVID-19. This chain connects TRBV29-1 to TRBJ2-5; 7 positions agree with TRBD2. The sequenced sample consisted of peripheral blood. CDR3 DNA sequence: TGCAGCGCCCCGACTAGCCTAAACCAAGAGACCCAGTACTTC. As protein: CSAPTSLNQETQYF. Using reference TRBV29-1 and TRBJ2-5 for the parts outside the CDR3, the full variable domain is SAVISQKPSRDICQRGTSLTIQCQVDSQVTMMFWYRQQPGQSLTLIATANQGSEATYESGFVIDKFPISRPNLTFSTLTVSNMSPEDSSIYLCSAPTSLNQETQYFGPGTRLLVL.